This T cell receptor (beta chain) was found in a study of PD-1 blockade in classical Hodgkin lymphoma. Study findings and constraints: A significant rise in TCR diversity by C4D1 was seen for CD4+ but not CD8+ cells.

Time point noted: cycle 4 day 1 (C4D1), after less than 7 weeks of nivolumab. Every patient relapsed after autologous stem cell transplantation, and brentuximab vedotin exposure varied. V was clipped by 7 bases and J by 2 bases; unmatched bases: 6. This CDR3 region has 15 residues. CDR1 is MNHEY and CDR2 is SMNVEV in the germline V gene (reference sequence). TCRdb keeps only in-frame clones here, not all; method: immunoSEQ multiplex PCR. The sample has about 47,000 clones; nearly 80% are singletons. Concerning this clone itself: The antigen remains unidentified.

The J gene is TRBJ2-4, the V gene TRBV27, with 9 bases that match TRBD2. The receptor comes from a human donor with classical Hodgkin lymphoma. Sequencing was performed on peripheral blood mononuclear cells (PBMCs), taken before the fourth cycle of nivolumab. The CDR3 spells CASKSGGMSKNIQYF. The CDR3 DNA sequence: TGTGCCAGCAAGAGCGGGGGGATGTCCAAAAACATTCAGTACTTC.